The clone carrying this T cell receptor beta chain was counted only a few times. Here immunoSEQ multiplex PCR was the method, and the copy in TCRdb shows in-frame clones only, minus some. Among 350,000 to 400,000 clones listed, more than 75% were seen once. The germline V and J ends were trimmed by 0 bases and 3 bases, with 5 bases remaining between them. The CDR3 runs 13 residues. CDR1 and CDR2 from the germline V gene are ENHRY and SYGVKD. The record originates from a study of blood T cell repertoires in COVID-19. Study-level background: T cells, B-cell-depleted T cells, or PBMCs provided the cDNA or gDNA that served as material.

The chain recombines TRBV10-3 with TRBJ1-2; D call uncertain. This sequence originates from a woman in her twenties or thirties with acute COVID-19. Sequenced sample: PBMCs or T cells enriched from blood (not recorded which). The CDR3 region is CAISESRDYGYTF. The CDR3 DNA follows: TGTGCCATCAGTGAGTCTCGGGACTATGGCTACACCTTC.